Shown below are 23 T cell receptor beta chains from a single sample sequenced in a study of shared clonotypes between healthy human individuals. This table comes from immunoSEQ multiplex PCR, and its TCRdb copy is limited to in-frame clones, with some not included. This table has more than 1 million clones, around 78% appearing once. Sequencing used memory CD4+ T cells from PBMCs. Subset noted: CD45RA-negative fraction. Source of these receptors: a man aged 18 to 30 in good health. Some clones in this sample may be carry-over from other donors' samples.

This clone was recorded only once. The CDR3: CASSYFLGLTSGSYEQYF. DNA of the CDR3: TGTGCCAGCAGTTACTTCCTAGGATTGACTAGCGGTTCCTACGAGCAGTACTTC. V usage is TRBV6-7 and J usage is TRBJ2-7; 9 bases align to TRBD2. TRBV6-7 falls under the ORF class, with uncertain function. The CDR3 is 18 amino acids. V lost 1 base, J lost 1 base, and 11 bases stayed unmatched.

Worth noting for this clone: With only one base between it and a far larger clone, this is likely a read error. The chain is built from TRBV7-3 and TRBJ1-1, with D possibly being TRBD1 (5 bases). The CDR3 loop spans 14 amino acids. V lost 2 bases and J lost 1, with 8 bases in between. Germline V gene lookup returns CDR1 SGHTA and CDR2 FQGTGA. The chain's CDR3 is CASSLGGTNTEAFF. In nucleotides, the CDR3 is TGTGCCAGCAGCTTAGGGGGGACGAACACTGAAGCTTTCTTT. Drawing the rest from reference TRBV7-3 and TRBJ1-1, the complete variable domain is GAGVSQTPSNKVTEKGKYVELRCDPISGHTALYWYRQSLGQGPEFLIYFQGTGAADDSGLPNDRFFAVRPEGSVSTLKIQRTERGDSAVYLCASSLGGTNTEAFFGQGTRLTVV.

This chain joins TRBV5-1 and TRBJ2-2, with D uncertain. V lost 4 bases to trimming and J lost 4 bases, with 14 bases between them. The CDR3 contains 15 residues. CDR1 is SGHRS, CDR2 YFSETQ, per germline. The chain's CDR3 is CASSLARTVTGELFF. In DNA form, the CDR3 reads TGCGCCAGCAGCCTGGCGAGGACGGTCACCGGGGAGCTGTTTTTT.

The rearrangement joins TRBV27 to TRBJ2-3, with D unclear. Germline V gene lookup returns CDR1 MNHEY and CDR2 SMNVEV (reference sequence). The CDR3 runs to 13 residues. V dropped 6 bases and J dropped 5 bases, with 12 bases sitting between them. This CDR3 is CASSPLFIDTQYF. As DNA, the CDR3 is TGTGCCAGCAGCCCCCTTTTCATAGATACGCAGTATTTT.

The CDR3 protein is CASSIGQGDYYEQYF. CDR3 nucleotides: TGTGCCAGTAGTATAGGGCAGGGGGATTACTACGAGCAGTACTTC. The V gene is TRBV19, the J gene TRBJ2-7, with 7 nucleotides matching TRBD1. The CDR3 runs 15 residues. The V gene's germline CDR1 is LNHDA and CDR2 SQIVND (reference sequence). After removal of 1 base from V and 3 bases from J, the junction contained 6 bases not matched to a gene.

The CDR3 region has the DNA TGTGCCAGCAGGCTGACAGGCTACACTGAAGCTTTCTTT. This translates into CASRLTGYTEAFF. V is TRBV6-1 and J is TRBJ1-1, with a possible D match to TRBD1 (6 bases). This CDR3 comprises 13 residues. Germline lookup yields CDR1 MNHNS and CDR2 SASEGT. V shed 6 bases and J shed 3 bases, with 11 bases lying between them.

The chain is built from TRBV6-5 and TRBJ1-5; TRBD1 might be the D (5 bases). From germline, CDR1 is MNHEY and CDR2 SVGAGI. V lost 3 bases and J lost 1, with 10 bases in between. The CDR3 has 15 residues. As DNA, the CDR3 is TGTGCCAGCAGTTATACGGGGGGGAGCAATCAGCCCCAGCATTTT. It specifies CASSYTGGSNQPQHF.

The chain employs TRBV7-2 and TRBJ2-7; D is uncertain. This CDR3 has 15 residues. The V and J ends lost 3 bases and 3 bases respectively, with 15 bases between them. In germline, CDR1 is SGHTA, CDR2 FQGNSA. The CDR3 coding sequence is TGTGCCAGCAGCTTTGGAGCCGGCGGATTCTACGAGCAGTACTTC. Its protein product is CASSFGAGGFYEQYF.

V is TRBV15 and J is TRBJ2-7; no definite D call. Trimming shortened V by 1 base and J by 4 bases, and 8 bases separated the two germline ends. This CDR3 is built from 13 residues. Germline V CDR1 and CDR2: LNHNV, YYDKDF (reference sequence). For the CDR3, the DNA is TGTGCCACCAGCAGAGGGTATCTTTACGAGCAGTACTTC. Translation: CATSRGYLYEQYF.

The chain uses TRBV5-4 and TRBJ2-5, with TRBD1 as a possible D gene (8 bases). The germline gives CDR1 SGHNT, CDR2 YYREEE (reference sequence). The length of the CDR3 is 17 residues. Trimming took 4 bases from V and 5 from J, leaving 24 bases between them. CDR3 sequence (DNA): TGTGCCAGCAGCCCCGGCGCTTACAGGGGGGGAGTGGAGACCCAGTACTTC. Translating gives CASSPGAYRGGVETQYF.

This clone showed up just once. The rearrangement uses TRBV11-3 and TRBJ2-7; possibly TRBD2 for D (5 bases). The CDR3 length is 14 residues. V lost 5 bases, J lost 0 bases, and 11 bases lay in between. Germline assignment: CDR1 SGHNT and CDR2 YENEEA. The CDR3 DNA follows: TGTGCCAGCAGCCCCCTGAGGGACTCCTACGAGCAGTACTTC. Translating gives CASSPLRDSYEQYF. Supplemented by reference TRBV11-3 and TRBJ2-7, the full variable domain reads EAGVVQSPRYKIIEKKQPVAFWCNPISGHNTLYWYLQNLGQGPELLIRYENEEAVDDSQLPKDRFSAERLKGVDSTLKIQPAELGDSAVYLCASSPLRDSYEQYFGPGTRLTVT.

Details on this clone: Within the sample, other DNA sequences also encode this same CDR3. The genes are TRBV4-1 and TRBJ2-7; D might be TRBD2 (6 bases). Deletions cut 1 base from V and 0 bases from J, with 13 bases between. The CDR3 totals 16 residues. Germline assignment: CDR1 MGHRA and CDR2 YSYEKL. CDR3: CASSQGGRSSSYEQYF. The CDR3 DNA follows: TGCGCCAGCAGCCAAGGAGGGAGGTCCAGCTCCTACGAGCAGTACTTC.

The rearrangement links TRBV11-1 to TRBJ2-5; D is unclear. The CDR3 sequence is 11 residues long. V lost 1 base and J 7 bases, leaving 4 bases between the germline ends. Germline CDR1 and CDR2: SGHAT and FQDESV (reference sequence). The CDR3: CASSLGGTQYF. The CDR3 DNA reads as TGTGCCAGCAGCTTAGGCGGGACCCAGTACTTC.

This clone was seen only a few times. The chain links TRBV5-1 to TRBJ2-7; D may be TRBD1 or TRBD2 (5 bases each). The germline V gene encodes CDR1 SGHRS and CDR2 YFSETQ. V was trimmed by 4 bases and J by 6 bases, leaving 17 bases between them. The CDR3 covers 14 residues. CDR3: CASSHAGAKGEQYF. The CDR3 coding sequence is TGCGCCAGCAGCCACGCCGGGGCCAAGGGCGAGCAGTACTTC.

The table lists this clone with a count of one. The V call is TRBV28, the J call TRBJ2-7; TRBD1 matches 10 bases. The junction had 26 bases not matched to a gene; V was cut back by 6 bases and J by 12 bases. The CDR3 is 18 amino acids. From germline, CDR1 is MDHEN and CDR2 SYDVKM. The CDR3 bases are TGTGCCAGCAGCCCCCCGGGACAGGGGTGGGGCACAGACCTAGGGGCGTACTTC. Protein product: CASSPPGQGWGTDLGAYF.

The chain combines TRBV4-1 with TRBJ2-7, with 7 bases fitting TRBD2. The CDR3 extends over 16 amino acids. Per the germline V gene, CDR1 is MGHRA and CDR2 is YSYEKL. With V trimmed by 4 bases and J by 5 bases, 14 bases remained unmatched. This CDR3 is CASSPRGAGNRNEQYF. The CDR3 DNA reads TGCGCCAGCAGCCCGCGTGGAGCGGGAAATCGCAACGAGCAGTACTTC.

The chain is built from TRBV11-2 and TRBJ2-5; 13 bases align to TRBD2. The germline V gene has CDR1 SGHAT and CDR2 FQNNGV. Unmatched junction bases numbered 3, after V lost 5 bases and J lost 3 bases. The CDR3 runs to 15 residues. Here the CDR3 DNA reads TGTGCCAGCAGCCGGACTAGCGGGAGTGAAGAGACCCAGTACTTC. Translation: CASSRTSGSEETQYF.

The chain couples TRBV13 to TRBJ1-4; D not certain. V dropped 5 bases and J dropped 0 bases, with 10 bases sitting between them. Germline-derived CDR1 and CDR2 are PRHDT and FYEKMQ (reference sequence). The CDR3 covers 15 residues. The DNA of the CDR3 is TGTGCCAGCAGCCCCACGGCCGCAACTAATGAAAAACTGTTTTTT. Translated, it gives CASSPTAATNEKLFF.

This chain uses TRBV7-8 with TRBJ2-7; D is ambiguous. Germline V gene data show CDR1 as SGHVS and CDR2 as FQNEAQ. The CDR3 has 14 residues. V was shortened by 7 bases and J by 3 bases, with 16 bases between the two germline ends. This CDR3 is CASTPRITIYEQYF. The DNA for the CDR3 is TGTGCCAGCACTCCGCGGATAACAATCTACGAGCAGTACTTC.

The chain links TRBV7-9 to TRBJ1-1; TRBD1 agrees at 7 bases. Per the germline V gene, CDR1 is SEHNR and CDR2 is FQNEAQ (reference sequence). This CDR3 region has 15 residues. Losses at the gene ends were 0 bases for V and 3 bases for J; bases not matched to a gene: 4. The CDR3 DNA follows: TGTGCCAGCAGCTTAGCACAGGGGCCCCACACTGAAGCTTTCTTT. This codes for CASSLAQGPHTEAFF.

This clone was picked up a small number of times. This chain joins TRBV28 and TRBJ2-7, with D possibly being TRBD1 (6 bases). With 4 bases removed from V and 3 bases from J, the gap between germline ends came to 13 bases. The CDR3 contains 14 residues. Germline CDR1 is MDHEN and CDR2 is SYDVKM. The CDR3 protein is CASSSPGQLYEQYF. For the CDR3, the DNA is TGTGCCAGCAGTTCCCCAGGACAGCTCTACGAGCAGTACTTC.

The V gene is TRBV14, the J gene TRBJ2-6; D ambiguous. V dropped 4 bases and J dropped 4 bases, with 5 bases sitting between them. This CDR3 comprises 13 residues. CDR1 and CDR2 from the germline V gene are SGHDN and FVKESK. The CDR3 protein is CASSLSGANVLTF. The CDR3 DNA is TGTGCCAGCAGCCTATCGGGGGCCAACGTCCTGACTTTC.

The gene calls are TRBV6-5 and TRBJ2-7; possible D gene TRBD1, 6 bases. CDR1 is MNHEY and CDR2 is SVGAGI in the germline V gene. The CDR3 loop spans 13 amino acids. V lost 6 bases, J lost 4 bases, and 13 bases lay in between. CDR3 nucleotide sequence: TGTGCCAGCAGACCAACAGGGAAGTACGAGCAGTACTTC. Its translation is CASRPTGKYEQYF.